These 27 T cell receptor beta chains were sequenced from one sample in a study of cytomegalovirus exposure and HLA in healthy donors. The PCR contained 60 Vbeta and 13 Jbeta primers. TCRdb's table, derived via immunoSEQ multiplex PCR, lists solely in-frame clones and lacks some. The table shows 90,000 to 150,000 clones, with about 70% occurring only once. The specimen was PBMCs. These receptors were obtained from a woman in her thirties or forties in good health and CMV-seropositive.

This clone was observed a few times. V usage is TRBV7-9 and J usage is TRBJ2-1; 10 bases are a match to TRBD2. The CDR3 loop spans 16 amino acids. CDR1 is SEHNR and CDR2 is FQNEAQ in the germline V gene (reference sequence). The J segment lost 7 bases and the V segment lost 5 bases, leaving 11 bases of the junction unmatched. The DNA of the CDR3 is TGTGCCAGCAGCCCTCGAGCGGGGGGGGCGTGGAATGAGCAGTTCTTC. Translating gives CASSPRAGGAWNEQFF.

The chain links TRBV11-2 to TRBJ2-2; a possible D gene is TRBD2 (5 bases). With 4 bases removed from V and 5 bases from J, the gap between germline ends came to 8 bases. This CDR3 comprises 13 residues. Germline values: CDR1 SGHAT, CDR2 FQNNGV. The CDR3 loop reads CASSSSGTGELFF. DNA of the CDR3: TGTGCCAGCAGCTCCAGCGGTACCGGGGAGCTGTTTTTT.

In nucleotides, the CDR3 is TGTGCCAGCGGGGTACGGGGTGGGGAAAATTCACCCCTCCACTTT. It translates to CASGVRGGENSPLHF. This chain uses TRBV6-5 with TRBJ1-6; D gene unclear. Germline assignment: CDR1 MNHEY and CDR2 SVGAGI. Deletions cut 8 bases from V and 7 bases from J, with 18 bases between. This CDR3 spans 15 amino acids.

The J gene is TRBJ1-4, the V gene TRBV19; tentative D call: TRBD1 (6 bases). Germline V lookup: CDR1 LNHDA, CDR2 SQIVND (reference sequence). The length of the CDR3 is 15 residues. V was pared by 6 bases and J by 6 bases, with 17 bases between. CDR3 nucleotides: TGTGCCAGTAGCAGGGGTGGACAGCCCCATGAAAAACTGTTTTTT. The encoded protein is CASSRGGQPHEKLFF.

This chain joins TRBV6-6 and TRBJ1-5; perhaps TRBD1 as D (6 bases). This CDR3 is 13 amino acids long. The V end was cut by 5 bases, the J end by 4 bases, with 9 bases between. Looked up from germline, CDR1 is MNHNY and CDR2 is SVGAGI (reference sequence). The CDR3 loop is CASSRQVNQPQHF. CDR3 nucleotides: TGTGCCAGCAGTAGACAGGTTAATCAGCCCCAGCATTTT.

The DNA for the CDR3 is TGTGCCAGCAGTTTACGGACAGGGCGTGTAGGGGAGACCCAGTACTTC. Residues: CASSLRTGRVGETQYF. The chain combines TRBV6-5 with TRBJ2-5, with TRBD1 identical over 8 bases. CDR3 length: 16 amino acids. Germline lookup yields CDR1 MNHEY and CDR2 SVGAGI. Trimming cost V 4 bases and J 5 bases; bases outside gene matches: 12.

A few counts support this clone. Within the sample, other DNA sequences also encode this same CDR3. V usage is TRBV18 and J usage is TRBJ1-5; D perhaps matches TRBD1 (6 bases). V was clipped by 2 bases and J by 4 bases, with 6 bases between them. Germline V CDR1 and CDR2: KGHSH, LQKENI. The CDR3 length is 13 residues. The DNA of the CDR3 is TGTGCCAGCTCACCAAGGGGGAATCAGCCCCAGCATTTT. Residues: CASSPRGNQPQHF.

This chain uses TRBV6-5 with TRBJ2-7; D is unclear. This CDR3 region has 14 residues. CDR1 is MNHEY and CDR2 is SVGAGI in the germline V gene. V gave up 7 bases and J gave up 0 bases, with 13 bases separating them. Here the CDR3 DNA reads TGTGCCAGCACCCCTGGCTTTTTCTCCTACGAGCAGTACTTC. Its translation is CASTPGFFSYEQYF.

The chain combines TRBV4-1 with TRBJ1-1; D not certain. Trimming shortened V by 0 bases and J by 2 bases, and 7 bases separated the two germline ends. This CDR3 is built from 14 residues. CDR1 and CDR2 (germline): MGHRA, YSYEKL. CDR3 sequence (DNA): TGCGCCAGCAGCCAAGATAGTTTAAACACTGAAGCTTTCTTT. It codes for CASSQDSLNTEAFF.

The rearrangement joins TRBV10-3 to TRBJ1-5; D is perhaps TRBD1 (5 bases). With 0 bases removed from V and 0 bases from J, the gap between germline ends came to 15 bases. There are 18 residues in the CDR3. CDR1 and CDR2 (germline): ENHRY, SYGVKD. CDR3 DNA sequence: TGTGCCATCAGTGAGTCGACGAGGTCCAGGGATAGCAATCAGCCCCAGCATTTT. Translated: CAISESTRSRDSNQPQHF.

V is TRBV9 and J is TRBJ2-1; 11 nucleotides align to TRBD2. The V segment lost 3 bases and the J segment 0 bases; nucleotides outside the gene matches: 8. Germline lookup yields CDR1 SGDLS and CDR2 YYNGEE. CDR3 size: 18 residues. The CDR3 loop reads CASSDRLAGLSSYNEQFF. The CDR3 DNA reads as TGTGCCAGCAGCGACCGACTAGCGGGGCTGAGCTCCTACAATGAGCAGTTCTTC. Supplemented by reference TRBV9 and TRBJ2-1, the full variable domain reads DSGVTQTPKHLITATGQRVTLRCSPRSGDLSVYWYQQSLDQGLQFLIQYYNGEERAKGNILERFSAQQFPDLHSELNLSSLELGDSALYFCASSDRLAGLSSYNEQFFGPGTRLTVL.

This clone has just a few counts. The chain couples TRBV30 to TRBJ1-5; D call uncertain. This CDR3 contains 13 residues. V lost 3 bases, J lost 5 bases, and 11 bases lay in between. The germline CDR1 and CDR2 sequences are GTSNPN and SVGIG (reference sequence). This CDR3 is CAWSPSGDQPQHF. CDR3 bases: TGTGCCTGGAGCCCTTCCGGAGATCAGCCCCAGCATTTT. Filled out from reference TRBV30 and TRBJ1-5, the complete variable domain reads SQTIHQWPATLVQPVGSPLSLECTVEGTSNPNLYWYRQAAGRGLQLLFYSVGIGQISSEVPQNLSASRPQDRQFILSSKKLLLSDSGFYLCAWSPSGDQPQHFGDGTRLSIL.

This rearrangement joins TRBV6-5 to TRBJ1-1; D possibly corresponds to TRBD1 (5 bases). This CDR3 is 12 amino acids long. The V gene lost 7 bases and the J gene lost 8 bases, with 14 bases spanning the gap. Per germline, CDR1 MNHEY and CDR2 SVGAGI. This chain's CDR3 is CASTPWGREAFF. CDR3 DNA: TGTGCCAGCACCCCCTGGGGGAGGGAAGCTTTCTTT.

The chain joins TRBV5-1 to TRBJ1-1; no reliable D call. Germline V lookup: CDR1 SGHRS, CDR2 YFSETQ. The CDR3 runs to 14 residues. Trimming stripped 2 bases from V and 4 bases from J, with 12 bases between. CDR3 residues: CASSFDRGVTEAFF. CDR3 nucleotides: TGCGCCAGCAGCTTCGACCGCGGGGTCACTGAAGCTTTCTTT.

This rearrangement joins TRBV19 to TRBJ2-3; 8 bases agree with TRBD1. The germline V gene has CDR1 LNHDA and CDR2 SQIVND (reference sequence). Trimming cost V 4 bases and J 5 bases; bases outside gene matches: 8. CDR3 length: 15 amino acids. The CDR3 DNA follows: TGTGCCAGTAGTACCTGGACAGGGAGGAGAGATACGCAGTATTTT. This gives the protein CASSTWTGRRDTQYF.

The chain is built from TRBV23-1 and TRBJ2-7, with D tentatively TRBD1 (5 bases). TRBV23-1 is flagged as an ORF with uncertain function. The CDR3 sequence is 15 residues long. V dropped 7 bases and J dropped 7 bases, with 23 bases sitting between them. The CDR3 loop is CASTPNRAGCREQYF. The CDR3 DNA reads TGCGCCAGCACCCCAAATAGGGCAGGGTGTAGGGAGCAGTACTTC.

The V gene is TRBV10-1, the J gene TRBJ2-7, with D perhaps matching TRBD1 (6 bases). The ends were cut back, 0 bases at V and 3 bases at J, with 12 bases in the middle. Germline V gives CDR1 WNHNN, CDR2 SYGVQD (reference sequence). This CDR3 comprises 15 residues. The CDR3 loop is CASSESLQGLYEQYF. CDR3 sequence (DNA): TGCGCCAGCAGTGAGTCCCTCCAGGGGCTCTACGAGCAGTACTTC.

The rearrangement links TRBV4-2 to TRBJ1-3; possibly TRBD1 for D (6 bases). CDR3 length equals 16 residues. CDR1 and CDR2 from the germline V gene are LGHNA and YNFKEQ. V lost 4 bases and J lost 3, with 16 bases in between. This chain's CDR3 is CASSPQTGFGGNTIYF. For the CDR3, the DNA is TGTGCCAGCAGCCCACAAACAGGGTTCGGTGGAAACACCATATATTTT.

CDR3: CASSSRTGGNSPLHF. Written as DNA, the CDR3 is TGTGCCAGCAGCTCTCGGACAGGGGGAAATTCACCCCTCCACTTT. This chain uses TRBV7-9 with TRBJ1-6, with 10 bases lining up with TRBD1. Germline loops: CDR1 SEHNR, CDR2 FQNEAQ (reference sequence). The CDR3 spans 15 residues. V lost 4 bases to trimming and J lost 7 bases; unmatched junction nucleotides: 4.

The chain couples TRBV5-1 to TRBJ2-7; D possibly corresponds to TRBD2 (5 bases). From germline, CDR1 is SGHRS and CDR2 YFSETQ. CDR3 length: 11 amino acids. Trimming stripped 5 bases from V and 3 bases from J, with 6 bases between. The CDR3 protein is CASRDFYEQYF. DNA for the CDR3: TGCGCCAGCAGGGACTTCTACGAGCAGTACTTC. Variable domain in full (rest from reference TRBV5-1 and TRBJ2-7): KAGVTQTPRYLIKTRGQQVTLSCSPISGHRSVSWYQQTPGQGLQFLFEYFSETQRNKGNFPGRFSGRQFSNSRSEMNVSTLELGDSALYLCASRDFYEQYFGPGTRLTVT.

V and J are TRBV7-8 and TRBJ2-2, with TRBD2 matching over 9 bases. CDR1 SGHVS and CDR2 FQNEAQ come from the germline V gene. This CDR3 is 15 amino acids long. Trimming cost V 11 bases and J 5 bases; bases outside gene matches: 12. The CDR3 protein is CALGGGGAVTGELFF. The CDR3 DNA is TGTGCCCTTGGGGGCGGGGGGGCCGTTACCGGGGAGCTGTTTTTT.

The chain carries TRBV4-2 and TRBJ2-3; D is uncertain. Germline CDR1 reads LGHNA; CDR2 reads YNFKEQ. V lost 0 bases and J lost 3, with 4 bases in between. The CDR3 length is 13 residues. CDR3 amino acids: CASSQDQTDTQYF. CDR3 nucleotides: TGTGCCAGCAGCCAAGATCAGACAGATACGCAGTATTTT.

The table lists this clone with a few counts. The chain uses TRBV19 and TRBJ2-5, with a possible D match to TRBD1 (5 bases). Germline V gene data show CDR1 as LNHDA and CDR2 as SQIVND (reference sequence). The CDR3 length is 14 residues. The germline V and J ends were trimmed by 6 bases and 5 bases, with 16 bases remaining between them. In DNA form, the CDR3 reads TGTGCCAGTAGCGACAGTTCCTTGAGGGAGACCCAGTACTTC. Its protein is CASSDSSLRETQYF.

The rearrangement links TRBV6-5 to TRBJ2-3, with D uncertain. V lost 5 bases to trimming and J lost 3 bases, with 9 bases between them. This CDR3 is built from 13 residues. Per the germline V gene, CDR1 is MNHEY and CDR2 is SVGAGI. CDR3 in amino acids: CASSLQRTDTQYF. In nucleotides, the CDR3 is TGTGCCAGCAGTCTACAGAGAACAGATACGCAGTATTTT.

The genes are TRBV2 and TRBJ1-6, with a tentative D call TRBD1 (5 bases). V was trimmed by 10 bases and J by 7 bases, leaving 14 bases between them. Germline CDR1 reads SNHLY; CDR2 reads FYNNEI. The CDR3 covers 13 residues. As DNA, the CDR3 is TGTGCCACCCTAGGGGATCTGAATTCACCCCTCCACTTT. Translation gives CATLGDLNSPLHF.

The V call is TRBV9, the J call TRBJ2-1, with D unclear. V was shortened by 0 bases and J by 11 bases, with 12 bases between the two germline ends. The CDR3 has 13 residues. The germline gives CDR1 SGDLS, CDR2 YYNGEE. As DNA, the CDR3 is TGTGCCAGCAGCGTAGCCTACTTCCCACAGCAGTTCTTC. This codes for CASSVAYFPQQFF.

The genes are TRBV19 and TRBJ1-6, with 8 bases aligning to TRBD1. This CDR3 spans 14 amino acids. CDR1 LNHDA and CDR2 SQIVND come from the germline V gene (reference sequence). The V and J ends lost 8 bases and 9 bases, in that order; junction bases with no gene match: 9. DNA for the CDR3: TGTGCCAGTGGTGTCTACAGGGGGGGTTCACCCCTCCACTTT. This sequence encodes CASGVYRGGSPLHF.